This T cell receptor (beta chain) was sequenced during a study of T cells in Graves' hyperthyroidism and ophthalmopathy. Germline loops: CDR1 MNHEY, CDR2 SMNVEV (reference sequence). CDR3 length: 13 amino acids. The V and J ends lost 8 bases and 4 bases, in that order; junction bases with no gene match: 8. Absence of ophthalmopathy progression within 18 months defined stable Graves' hyperthyroidism. Exclusion of patients followed from uncontrolled infection, other autoimmune disease, pregnancy or lactation. Study-level findings and limits: Blood also carried most thyroid clonotypes expanded above 0.001.

This clonotype occurred a few times. The antigen is unknown. Researchers amplified the TCR beta CDR3 regions from RNA transcripts. TCR CDR3 underwent first-round RT-PCR with the HTBI primer set. TCRdb reprocessed the multiplex PCR reads with MiXCR, giving one entry per CDR3 protein. The sample yields over 650,000 distinct CDR3 sequences, 16% seen once. This clonotype was obtained from a young man with Graves' hyperthyroidism. This chain uses TRBV27 with TRBJ2-7, with 7 positions matching TRBD1. Source material: blood. Written as DNA, the CDR3 is TGTGCCAGCGCCGGGCAGGGGGAATACGAGCAGTACTTC. It specifies CASAGQGEYEQYF.